This record concerns one T cell receptor beta chain sequence. Its antigen is unidentified. These data come from a study of T cells after posttransplantation cyclophosphamide. The method was immunoSEQ multiplex PCR; TCRdb's version includes in-frame clones alone and lacks a portion of them. The top ten hold around 26% of the sample, which has 6,500 or so clones, approximately 84% seen once. Study-wide findings and caveats: Recipient CMV seropositivity and CMV reactivation strongly tracked TRB clonality. Blood and skin or GI T cell repertoires showed limited TRB overlap.

Treatment was busulfan-fludarabine conditioning, a marrow graft, and cyclophosphamide on days +3 and +4. The sample was CD8+ T cells sorted from PBMCs, taken approximately 1,300 days after allogeneic stem cell transplant with posttransplant cyclophosphamide. The sequence was obtained from a female patient aged 45 to 65 who received an allogeneic stem cell transplant from a related donor, was CMV-positive, and had no GVHD. Some T cells may possibly be graft donor cells.

This chain's CDR3 is CASSLRQGPYEQYF. In DNA form, the CDR3 reads TGTGCCAGTAGTCTAAGACAGGGGCCCTACGAGCAGTACTTC. The gene calls are TRBV19 and TRBJ2-7; 8 bases are shared with TRBD1. Germline V gene data show CDR1 as LNHDA and CDR2 as SQIVND (reference sequence). The trim removed 5 bases at V and 2 bases at J, leaving 5 bases unmatched. CDR3 length equals 14 residues. Together with reference TRBV19 and TRBJ2-7, the CDR3 gives the full variable domain: DGGITQSPKYLFRKEGQNVTLSCEQNLNHDAMYWYRQDPGQGLRLIYYSQIVNDFQKGDIAEGYSVSREKKESFPLTVTSAQKNPTAFYLCASSLRQGPYEQYFGPGTRLTVT.